Shown below are 26 T cell receptor beta chains from a single sample sequenced in a study of blood T cell repertoires in COVID-19. Produced via immunoSEQ multiplex PCR; TCRdb's table is partial and in-frame only. The sample has more than 250,000 clones; roughly 90% are singletons. Sample: peripheral blood. Every receptor here comes from a man aged 18 to 30 who had recovered from COVID-19.

The V call is TRBV7-9, the J call TRBJ1-1; a possible D gene is TRBD1 (5 bases). V was shortened by 0 bases and J by 8 bases, with 16 bases between the two germline ends. CDR1 is SEHNR, CDR2 FQNEAQ, per germline (reference sequence). This CDR3 spans 15 amino acids. The CDR3 protein is CASSLAGGGDAEAFF. DNA of the CDR3: TGTGCCAGCAGCTTAGCGGGGGGTGGGGACGCAGAAGCTTTCTTT.

The genes are TRBV6-5 and TRBJ1-6; 8 bases are a match to TRBD1. J gave up 2 bases and V 7 bases, and 4 bases lay outside the gene matches. Germline CDR1 is MNHEY and CDR2 is SVGAGI. The CDR3 runs to 15 residues. Here the CDR3 DNA reads TGTGCCAGCACCGCGGACAGGGCCTATAATTCACCCCTCCACTTT. Its translation is CASTADRAYNSPLHF.

The CDR3: CASSLGTGSDEQYF. The CDR3, as DNA: TGCGCCAGCAGCTTGGGGACAGGGTCCGACGAGCAGTACTTC. The chain combines TRBV5-1 with TRBJ2-7; 8 nucleotides align to TRBD1. With 0 bases clipped from V and 5 bases from J, the junction kept 4 bases outside the gene matches. The CDR3 totals 14 residues. Germline CDR1 SGHRS, CDR2 YFSETQ. Supplemented by reference TRBV5-1 and TRBJ2-7, the full variable domain reads KAGVTQTPRYLIKTRGQQVTLSCSPISGHRSVSWYQQTPGQGLQFLFEYFSETQRNKGNFPGRFSGRQFSNSRSEMNVSTLELGDSALYLCASSLGTGSDEQYFGPGTRLTVT.

The chain has TRBV4-1 and TRBJ1-1; 9 bases line up with TRBD1. Trimming removed 3 bases from V and 10 bases from J; junction bases left unmatched: 12. CDR3 length equals 15 residues. CDR1 and CDR2 from the germline V gene are MGHRA and YSYEKL. This chain's CDR3 is CASSQETGGVYGAFF. The CDR3 DNA follows: TGCGCCAGCAGCCAGGAAACAGGGGGCGTATATGGAGCTTTCTTT.

Turning to this clone: Different DNA sequences within this sample yield the same CDR3. This chain connects TRBV5-8 to TRBJ1-5; D perhaps matches TRBD1 (5 bases). Trimming pared 1 base from V and 6 bases from J, leaving 20 bases between. Germline V gene lookup returns CDR1 SGHTS and CDR2 YDEGEE. The CDR3 consists of 17 residues. In nucleotides, the CDR3 is TGTGCCAGCAGCTTGAGCCTGATGGGACTCGCGCGTCAGCCCCAGCATTTT. Translated, it gives CASSLSLMGLARQPQHF.

The V and J genes are TRBV12-3 or TRBV12-4 and TRBJ1-2, with D unresolved. V was pared by 6 bases and J by 4 bases, with 9 bases between. The CDR3 consists of 12 residues. This chain's CDR3 is CASSSNGYGYTF. The CDR3 DNA sequence: TGTGCCAGCAGCTCCAACGGCTATGGCTACACCTTC.

V usage is TRBV30 and J usage is TRBJ1-4; 7 bases are a match to TRBD1. With 0 bases clipped from V and 8 bases from J, the junction kept 6 bases outside the gene matches. The CDR3 consists of 14 residues. Germline values: CDR1 GTSNPN, CDR2 SVGIG (reference sequence). Written as DNA, the CDR3 is TGTGCCTGGAGTGTACAGGGGATTCGAGAAAAACTGTTTTTT. Amino acid sequence: CAWSVQGIREKLFF.

The J gene is TRBJ1-3, the V gene TRBV5-6; D is perhaps TRBD1 (5 bases). This CDR3 has 14 amino acids. Trimming cost V 0 bases and J 2 bases, with 6 bases left between them. Germline lookup yields CDR1 SGHDT and CDR2 YYEEEE. Here the CDR3 DNA reads TGTGCCAGCAGCTTGGCAGGGACTGGAAACACCATATATTTT. Its protein is CASSLAGTGNTIYF.

The chain carries TRBV19 and TRBJ2-7, with 12 bases aligning to TRBD1. Germline assignment: CDR1 LNHDA and CDR2 SQIVND (reference sequence). With 5 bases clipped from V and 6 bases from J, the junction kept 14 bases outside the gene matches. The CDR3 is made up of 17 amino acids. In DNA form, the CDR3 reads TGTGCCAGTAGTTTGTCCCAGTTCCGGGACAGGGGGCGCGAGCAGTACTTC. It specifies CASSLSQFRDRGREQYF.

A single count supports this clone. The chain uses TRBV5-5 and TRBJ1-2; D might be TRBD1 (6 bases). V was pared by 0 bases and J by 5 bases, with 8 bases between. This CDR3 has 13 amino acids. Germline V gives CDR1 SGHKS, CDR2 YYEKEE (reference sequence). CDR3 sequence reads: CASSLGQEYGYTF. The CDR3 bases are TGTGCCAGCAGCTTGGGACAGGAGTATGGCTACACCTTC.

V gene TRBV4-2 combines with J gene TRBJ2-2; TRBD1 matches at 11 bases. V dropped 1 base and J dropped 5; count of bases not matched to a gene: 6. This CDR3 is built from 17 residues. Germline V lookup: CDR1 LGHNA, CDR2 YNFKEQ. For the CDR3, the DNA is TGTGCCAGCAGCCAAGGCCCGGACAGGGGGCGAACCGGGGAGCTGTTTTTT. It specifies CASSQGPDRGRTGELFF.

The chain joins TRBV5-1 to TRBJ2-3; 9 bases line up with TRBD2. The CDR3 runs 16 residues. Germline V gene data show CDR1 as SGHRS and CDR2 as YFSETQ. The junction had 11 bases not matched to a gene; V was cut back by 4 bases and J by 5 bases. DNA of the CDR3: TGCGCCAGCAGCCCGAGGGAGCGGGGGGCCAGAGATACGCAGTATTTT. This sequence encodes CASSPRERGARDTQYF. Using reference TRBV5-1 and TRBJ2-3 for the parts outside the CDR3, the full variable domain is KAGVTQTPRYLIKTRGQQVTLSCSPISGHRSVSWYQQTPGQGLQFLFEYFSETQRNKGNFPGRFSGRQFSNSRSEMNVSTLELGDSALYLCASSPRERGARDTQYFGPGTRLTVL.

J is TRBJ1-1 and V is TRBV11-2; 8 bases are shared with TRBD1. V lost 1 base to trimming and J lost 6 bases; unmatched junction nucleotides: 10. This CDR3 region has 16 residues. CDR1 is SGHAT and CDR2 is FQNNGV in the germline V gene. CDR3 sequence: CASSLAGQGRLAEAFF. The CDR3 DNA reads as TGTGCCAGCAGCTTAGCAGGACAGGGACGGCTCGCTGAAGCTTTCTTT.

The chain recombines TRBV28 with TRBJ2-7, with TRBD2 matching over 8 bases. CDR3 length equals 13 residues. In germline, CDR1 is MDHEN, CDR2 SYDVKM. V lost 8 bases and J lost 9; bases outside the gene matches: 12. CDR3 sequence: CASRGGTGGLQYF. The CDR3 DNA reads TGTGCCAGCCGGGGGGGAACCGGAGGTTTGCAGTACTTC.

J is TRBJ2-1 and V is TRBV2, with 11 bases aligning to TRBD1. This CDR3 is built from 16 residues. Germline CDR1 and CDR2: SNHLY and FYNNEI. The trim removed 6 bases at V and 2 bases at J, leaving 6 bases unmatched. DNA of the CDR3: TGTGCCAGCAGCGGAGGACAGGGGGCGACCTACAATGAGCAGTTCTTC. Protein product: CASSGGQGATYNEQFF.

V gene TRBV4-1 combines with J gene TRBJ1-4; D call uncertain. This CDR3 is 14 amino acids long. Trimming shortened V by 1 base and J by 3 bases, and 6 bases separated the two germline ends. CDR1 is MGHRA and CDR2 is YSYEKL in the germline V gene. The CDR3 DNA reads TGCGCCAGCAGCCAAGTAACGGCTAATGAAAAACTGTTTTTT. Its translation: CASSQVTANEKLFF.

The chain joins TRBV10-3 to TRBJ1-2; no clear D gene. The length of the CDR3 is 14 residues. Germline lookup yields CDR1 ENHRY and CDR2 SYGVKD. Trimming removed 6 bases at V and 2 bases at J, with 13 bases between. CDR3 region: CAISPNGGNYGYTF. The CDR3 DNA follows: TGTGCCATCAGCCCCAACGGAGGGAACTATGGCTACACCTTC.

This clone was detected only once. The chain combines TRBV5-1 with TRBJ1-2; 7 nucleotides match TRBD1. Germline-derived CDR1 and CDR2 are SGHRS and YFSETQ. The trim removed 0 bases at V and 6 bases at J, leaving 5 bases unmatched. CDR3 length: 14 residues. The CDR3 coding sequence is TGCGCCAGCAGCTTGGAGGGGACAGAGCATGGCTACACCTTC. The encoded protein is CASSLEGTEHGYTF.

The V and J genes are TRBV13 and TRBJ1-2; TRBD1 aligns across 11 bases. The CDR3 consists of 16 residues. Germline V gene sequence: CDR1 PRHDT, CDR2 FYEKMQ (reference sequence). With V trimmed by 4 bases and J by 2 bases, 6 bases remained unmatched. The CDR3 DNA reads as TGTGCCAGCAGCTCCCGGGACAGGGGGATGAACTATGGCTACACCTTC. Translating it yields CASSSRDRGMNYGYTF.

There are a few counts of this clone. The chain joins TRBV29-1 to TRBJ1-4; D gene unclear. The CDR3 covers 13 residues. V shed 5 bases and J shed 9 bases, with 16 bases lying between them. Germline V CDR1 and CDR2: SQVTM, ANQGSEA. CDR3 amino acids: CSVMTLLDQKLFF. CDR3 in DNA: TGCAGCGTTATGACTCTCCTTGACCAAAAACTGTTTTTT. The full variable domain, in which reference TRBV29-1 and TRBJ1-4 provide the parts outside the CDR3, is SAVISQKPSRDICQRGTSLTIQCQVDSQVTMMFWYRQQPGQSLTLIATANQGSEATYESGFVIDKFPISRPNLTFSTLTVSNMSPEDSSIYLCSVMTLLDQKLFFGSGTQLSVL.

V is TRBV15 and J is TRBJ2-2; 8 positions agree with TRBD2. Per germline, CDR1 LNHNV and CDR2 YYDKDF (reference sequence). With 10 bases clipped from V and 5 bases from J, the junction kept 9 bases outside the gene matches. The CDR3 spans 14 residues. The CDR3 coding sequence is TGTGCCAGTGCGGGGGGAGAGGGGACCGGGGAGCTGTTTTTT. Protein sequence: CASAGGEGTGELFF.

This clone turned up a few times. The V gene is TRBV7-9, the J gene TRBJ1-2; D is unresolved. The V gene lost 4 bases and the J gene lost 4 bases, with 10 bases spanning the gap. From germline, CDR1 is SEHNR and CDR2 FQNEAQ (reference sequence). The CDR3 consists of 13 residues. The CDR3 spells CASSSGYGYGYTF. The CDR3 bases are TGTGCCAGCAGCTCGGGTTACGGCTATGGCTACACCTTC.

CDR3 region: CASSHPSGGVSEKLFF. CDR3 coding DNA: TGTGCCAGCAGCCACCCTTCGGGGGGGGTTTCTGAAAAACTGTTTTTT. The rearrangement links TRBV3-1 (or the pseudogene TRBV3-2) to TRBJ1-4, with D possibly matching TRBD1 (5 bases). Trimming pared 3 bases from V and 7 bases from J, leaving 18 bases between. Germline CDR1 and CDR2: LGHDT and YNNKEL (reference sequence). The CDR3 has 16 amino acids.

The V call is TRBV12-3 or TRBV12-4, the J call TRBJ1-1; the D gene is possibly TRBD1 (5 bases). The length of the CDR3 is 11 residues. V was pared by 2 bases and J by 8 bases, with 6 bases between. This CDR3 is CASSLRTEAFF. The DNA of the CDR3 is TGTGCCAGCAGTTTACGGACAGAAGCTTTCTTT.

This chain links TRBV7-3 with TRBJ1-1; possible D gene TRBD1, 5 bases. Trimming removed 4 bases at V and 5 bases at J, with 11 bases between. Looked up from germline, CDR1 is SGHTA and CDR2 is FQGTGA. The CDR3 covers 13 residues. The CDR3 nucleotides read TGTGCCAGCAGCTCTCAGGGTAGGACTGAAGCTTTCTTT. Translating it yields CASSSQGRTEAFF. Variable domain in full (rest from reference TRBV7-3 and TRBJ1-1): GAGVSQTPSNKVTEKGKYVELRCDPISGHTALYWYRQSLGQGPEFLIYFQGTGAADDSGLPNDRFFAVRPEGSVSTLKIQRTERGDSAVYLCASSSQGRTEAFFGQGTRLTVV.

The chain has TRBV4-1 and TRBJ2-3; a possible D gene is TRBD2 (5 bases). Germline CDR1 reads MGHRA; CDR2 reads YSYEKL. Trimming cost V 7 bases and J 6 bases, with 17 bases left between them. This CDR3 is 14 amino acids long. The CDR3: CASTLSLVSDTQYF. As DNA, the CDR3 is TGCGCCAGCACCCTTTCACTAGTTTCCGATACGCAGTATTTT.